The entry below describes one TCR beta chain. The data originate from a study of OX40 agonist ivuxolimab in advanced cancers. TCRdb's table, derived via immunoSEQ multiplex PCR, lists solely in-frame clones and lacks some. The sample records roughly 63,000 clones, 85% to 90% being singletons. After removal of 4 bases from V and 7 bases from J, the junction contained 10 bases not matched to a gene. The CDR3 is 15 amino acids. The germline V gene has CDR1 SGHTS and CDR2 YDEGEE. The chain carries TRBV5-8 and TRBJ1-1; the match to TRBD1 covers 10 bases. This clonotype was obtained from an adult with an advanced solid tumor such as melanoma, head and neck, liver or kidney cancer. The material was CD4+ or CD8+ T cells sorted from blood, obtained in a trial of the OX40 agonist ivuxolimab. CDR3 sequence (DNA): TGTGCCAGCAGCATCCCGACAGGGGGCTTTGGTGAAGCTTTCTTT. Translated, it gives CASSIPTGGFGEAFF. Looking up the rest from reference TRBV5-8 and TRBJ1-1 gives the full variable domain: EAGVTQSPTHLIKTRGQQATLRCSPISGHTSVYWYQQALGLGLQFLLWYDEGEERNRGNFPPRFSGRQFPNYSSELNVNALELEDSALYLCASSIPTGGFGEAFFGQGTRLTVV.